This T cell receptor (beta chain) is from a study of CXCR3-negative and CXCR3-positive naive CD8 T cells. Points from the study as a whole: With respect to TRBV-TRBJ usage, naive CXCR3-negative and CXCR3-positive cells were similar; memory differed. The TRB CDR3s that CXCR3-positive naive cells carried were more hydrophobic than those of CXCR3-negative naive cells.

Concerning this clonotype: Its target is not known.

This CDR3 is 14 amino acids long. The germline V gene encodes CDR1 LNHDA and CDR2 SQIVND (reference sequence). In preparing the TRB cDNA libraries, 5' RACE with UMI labels was used. Reprocessing the 5' RACE reads, TCRdb reports a single entry for every CDR3 protein and omits DNA. This repertoire includes tens of thousands of distinct CDR3 sequences. The sequencing input was naive CXCR3+ CD8+ T cells from blood. The subset is: CD45RO-CCR7+CD27+CD95- naive CD8+ T cells expressing CXCR3 (TNR3+). This sequence originates from a human donor in good health. Some clones in this sample may be carry-over from other donors' samples. The genes are TRBV19 and TRBJ2-7. The CDR3: CASNQQLGFYEQYF.